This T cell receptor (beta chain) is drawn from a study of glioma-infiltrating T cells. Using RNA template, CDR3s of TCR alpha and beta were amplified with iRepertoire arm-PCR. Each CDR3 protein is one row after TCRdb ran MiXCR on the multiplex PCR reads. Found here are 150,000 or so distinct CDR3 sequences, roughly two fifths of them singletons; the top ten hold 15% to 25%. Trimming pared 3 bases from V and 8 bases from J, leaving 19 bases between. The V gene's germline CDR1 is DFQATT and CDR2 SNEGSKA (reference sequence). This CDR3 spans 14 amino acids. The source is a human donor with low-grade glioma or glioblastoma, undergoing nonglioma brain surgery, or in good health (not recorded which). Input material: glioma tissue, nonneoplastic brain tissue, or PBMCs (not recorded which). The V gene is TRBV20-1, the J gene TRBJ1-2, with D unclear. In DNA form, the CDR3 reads TGCAGTGCTAGGGCACAGTTAGAACCGCTGGGCTACACCTTC. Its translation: CSARAQLEPLGYTF.